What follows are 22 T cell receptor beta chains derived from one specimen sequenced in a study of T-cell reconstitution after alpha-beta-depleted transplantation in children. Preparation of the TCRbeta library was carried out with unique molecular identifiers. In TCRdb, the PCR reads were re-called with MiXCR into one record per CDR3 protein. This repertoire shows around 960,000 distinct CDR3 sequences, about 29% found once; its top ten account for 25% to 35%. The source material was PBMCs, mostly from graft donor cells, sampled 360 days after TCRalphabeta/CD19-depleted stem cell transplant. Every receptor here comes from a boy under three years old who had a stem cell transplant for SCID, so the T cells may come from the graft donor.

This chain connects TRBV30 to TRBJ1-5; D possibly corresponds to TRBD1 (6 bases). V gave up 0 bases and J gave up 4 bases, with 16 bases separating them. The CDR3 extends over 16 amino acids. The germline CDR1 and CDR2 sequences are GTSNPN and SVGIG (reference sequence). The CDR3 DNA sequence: TGTGCCTGGAGTGTAAGACCTCAGGGGCCAAATCAGCCCCAGCATTTT. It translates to CAWSVRPQGPNQPQHF. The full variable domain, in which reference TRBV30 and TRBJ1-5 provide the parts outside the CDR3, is SQTIHQWPATLVQPVGSPLSLECTVEGTSNPNLYWYRQAAGRGLQLLFYSVGIGQISSEVPQNLSASRPQDRQFILSSKKLLLSDSGFYLCAWSVRPQGPNQPQHFGDGTRLSIL.

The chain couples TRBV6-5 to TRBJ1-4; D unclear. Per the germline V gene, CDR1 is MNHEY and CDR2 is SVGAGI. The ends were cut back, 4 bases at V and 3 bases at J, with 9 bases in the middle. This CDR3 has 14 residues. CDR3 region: CASSSAISNEKLFF. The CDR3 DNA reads TGTGCCAGCAGTTCGGCCATATCTAATGAAAAACTGTTTTTT.

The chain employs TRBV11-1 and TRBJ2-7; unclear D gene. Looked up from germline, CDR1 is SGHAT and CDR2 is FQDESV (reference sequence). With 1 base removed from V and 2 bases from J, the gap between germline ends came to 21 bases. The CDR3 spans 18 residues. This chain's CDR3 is CASSLGQFRRRPTYEQYF. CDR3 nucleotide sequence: TGTGCCAGCAGCTTAGGTCAATTTCGACGGCGCCCTACCTACGAGCAGTACTTC.

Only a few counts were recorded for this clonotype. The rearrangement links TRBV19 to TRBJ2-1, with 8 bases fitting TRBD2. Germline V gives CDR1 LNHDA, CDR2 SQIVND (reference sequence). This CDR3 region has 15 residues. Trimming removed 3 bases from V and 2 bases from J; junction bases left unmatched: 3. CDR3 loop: CASSILAGTYNEQFF. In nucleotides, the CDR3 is TGTGCCAGTAGTATTTTAGCGGGGACCTACAATGAGCAGTTCTTC.

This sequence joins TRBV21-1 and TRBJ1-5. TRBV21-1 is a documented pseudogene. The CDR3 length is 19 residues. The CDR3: CASNPQKLGDGRGNQPQHF. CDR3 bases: TGTGCCAGCAACCCCCAAAAGCTGGGGGACGGCCGGGGCAATCAGCCCCAGCATTTT.

CDR3 bases: TGTGCCAGCAGCCCCCAGACGGGGAGGAGTAATGAGCAGTTCTTC. Amino acid sequence: CASSPQTGRSNEQFF. The V gene is TRBV7-8, the J gene TRBJ2-1; maybe TRBD2 (6 bases). V shed 5 bases and J shed 7 bases, with 18 bases lying between them. Looked up from germline, CDR1 is SGHVS and CDR2 is FQNEAQ. CDR3 length equals 15 residues.

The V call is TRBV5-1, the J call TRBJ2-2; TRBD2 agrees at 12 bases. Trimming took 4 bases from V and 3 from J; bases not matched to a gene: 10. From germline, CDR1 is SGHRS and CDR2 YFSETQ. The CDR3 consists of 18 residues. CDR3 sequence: CASSPASGGAVYTGELFF. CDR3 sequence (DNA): TGCGCCAGCAGCCCGGCTAGCGGGGGGGCCGTGTACACCGGGGAGCTGTTTTTT.

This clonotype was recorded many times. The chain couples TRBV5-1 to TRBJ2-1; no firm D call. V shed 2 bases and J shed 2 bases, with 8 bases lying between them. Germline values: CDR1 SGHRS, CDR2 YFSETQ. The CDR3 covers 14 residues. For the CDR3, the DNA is TGCGCCAGCAGCTTTGAGTACACCTACAATGAGCAGTTCTTC. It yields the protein CASSFEYTYNEQFF.

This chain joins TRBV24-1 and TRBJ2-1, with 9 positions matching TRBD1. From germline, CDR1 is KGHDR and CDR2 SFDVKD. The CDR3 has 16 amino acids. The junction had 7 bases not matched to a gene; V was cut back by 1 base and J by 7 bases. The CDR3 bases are TGTGCCACCAGTGATTTCACCAGGACAGGGGAGAATGAGCAGTTCTTC. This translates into CATSDFTRTGENEQFF.

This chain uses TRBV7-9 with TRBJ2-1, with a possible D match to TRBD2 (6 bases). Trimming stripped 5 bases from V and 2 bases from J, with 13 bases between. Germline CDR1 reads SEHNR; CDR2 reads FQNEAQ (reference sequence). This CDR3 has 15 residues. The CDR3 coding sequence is TGTGCCAGCAGCCCCGCGGGGTGGACCTACAATGAGCAGTTCTTC. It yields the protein CASSPAGWTYNEQFF. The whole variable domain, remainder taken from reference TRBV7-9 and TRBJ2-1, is DTGVSQNPRHKITKRGQNVTFRCDPISEHNRLYWYRQTLGQGPEFLTYFQNEAQLEKSRLLSDRFSAERPKGSFSTLEIQRTEQGDSAMYLCASSPAGWTYNEQFFGPGTRLTVL.

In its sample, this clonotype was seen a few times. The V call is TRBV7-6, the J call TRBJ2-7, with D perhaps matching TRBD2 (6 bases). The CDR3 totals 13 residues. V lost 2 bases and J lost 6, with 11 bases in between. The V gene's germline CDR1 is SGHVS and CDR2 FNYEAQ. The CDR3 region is CASSLNMGGEQYF. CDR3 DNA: TGTGCCAGCAGCTTAAATATGGGAGGCGAGCAGTACTTC.

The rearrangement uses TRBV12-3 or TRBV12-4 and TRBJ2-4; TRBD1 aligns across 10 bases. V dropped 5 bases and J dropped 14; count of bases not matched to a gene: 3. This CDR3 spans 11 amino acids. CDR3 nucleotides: TGTGCCAGCAGTACGGGACAGGGGAAGTACTTC. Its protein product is CASSTGQGKYF.

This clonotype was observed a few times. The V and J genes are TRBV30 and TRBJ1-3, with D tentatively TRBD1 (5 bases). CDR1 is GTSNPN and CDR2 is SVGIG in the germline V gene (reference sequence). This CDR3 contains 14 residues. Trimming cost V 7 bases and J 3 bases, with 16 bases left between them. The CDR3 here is CASTPGTDGNTIYF. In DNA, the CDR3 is TGTGCCTCGACTCCCGGGACCGATGGAAACACCATATATTTT.

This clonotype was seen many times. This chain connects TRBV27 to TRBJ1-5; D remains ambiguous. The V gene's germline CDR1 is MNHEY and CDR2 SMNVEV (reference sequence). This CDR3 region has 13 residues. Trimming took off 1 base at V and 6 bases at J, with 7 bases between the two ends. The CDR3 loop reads CASSLLRGQPQHF. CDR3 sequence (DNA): TGTGCCAGCAGTTTATTACGGGGTCAGCCCCAGCATTTT.

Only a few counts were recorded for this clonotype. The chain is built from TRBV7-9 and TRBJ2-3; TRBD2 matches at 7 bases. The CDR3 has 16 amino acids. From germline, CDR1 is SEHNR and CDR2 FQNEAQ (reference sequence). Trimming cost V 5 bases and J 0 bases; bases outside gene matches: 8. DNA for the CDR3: TGTGCCAGCAGCCAAAAAGCGGGACTTAGCACAGATACGCAGTATTTT. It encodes CASSQKAGLSTDTQYF.

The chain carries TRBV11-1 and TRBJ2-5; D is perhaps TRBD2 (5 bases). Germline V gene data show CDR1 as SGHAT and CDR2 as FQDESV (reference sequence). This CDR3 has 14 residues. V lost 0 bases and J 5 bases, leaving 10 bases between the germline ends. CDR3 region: CASSLADSGETQYF. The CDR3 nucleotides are TGTGCCAGCAGCTTAGCGGACTCCGGGGAGACCCAGTACTTC.

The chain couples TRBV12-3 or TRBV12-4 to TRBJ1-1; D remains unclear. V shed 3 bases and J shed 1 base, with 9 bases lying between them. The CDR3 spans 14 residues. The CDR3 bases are TGTGCCAGCAGTTTTCGGCGACGGAACACTGAAGCTTTCTTT. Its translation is CASSFRRRNTEAFF.

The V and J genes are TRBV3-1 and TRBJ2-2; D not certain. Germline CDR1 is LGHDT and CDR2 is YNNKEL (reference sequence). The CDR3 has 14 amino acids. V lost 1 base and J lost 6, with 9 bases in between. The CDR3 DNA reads TGTGCCAGCAGCCAAGGGGCGTTCCCCGGGGAGCTGTTTTTT. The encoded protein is CASSQGAFPGELFF. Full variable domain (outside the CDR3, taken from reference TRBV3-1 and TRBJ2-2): DTAVSQTPKYLVTQMGNDKSIKCEQNLGHDTMYWYKQDSKKFLKIMFSYNNKELIINETVPNRFSPKSPDKAHLNLHINSLELGDSAVYFCASSQGAFPGELFFGEGSRLTVL.

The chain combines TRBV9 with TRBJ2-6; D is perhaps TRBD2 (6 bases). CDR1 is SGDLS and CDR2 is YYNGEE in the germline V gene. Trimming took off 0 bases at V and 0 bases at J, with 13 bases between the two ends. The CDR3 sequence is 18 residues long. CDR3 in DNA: TGTGCCAGCAGCGTAGCTGGGGGGAGTCGCTCTGGGGCCAACGTCCTGACTTTC. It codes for CASSVAGGSRSGANVLTF.

CDR3 in amino acids: CAISARRDEQFF. The CDR3 region has the DNA TGTGCCATCAGTGCCAGAAGAGATGAGCAGTTCTTC. The chain links TRBV10-3 to TRBJ2-1; D gene ambiguous. There are 12 residues in the CDR3. The germline V gene encodes CDR1 ENHRY and CDR2 SYGVKD. Trimming took 4 bases from V and 8 from J, leaving 9 bases between them.

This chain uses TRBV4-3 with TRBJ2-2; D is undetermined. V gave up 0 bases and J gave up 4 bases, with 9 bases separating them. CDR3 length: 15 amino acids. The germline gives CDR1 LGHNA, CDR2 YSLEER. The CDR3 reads CASSQDYQFTGELFF. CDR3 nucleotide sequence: TGCGCCAGCAGCCAAGACTACCAGTTCACCGGGGAGCTGTTTTTT.

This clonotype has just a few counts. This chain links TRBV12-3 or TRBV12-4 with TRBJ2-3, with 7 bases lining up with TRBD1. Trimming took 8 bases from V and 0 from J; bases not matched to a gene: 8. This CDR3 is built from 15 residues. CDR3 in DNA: TGTGCCAGCTCCCGGGACAGCGCAAGCACAGATACGCAGTATTTT. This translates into CASSRDSASTDTQYF.